A single sample is the source of the 7 T cell receptor beta chains below, sequenced in a study of T cell responses to AZD1222 COVID-19 vaccine. Clones were read by immunoSEQ multiplex PCR, and TCRdb kept only the in-frame ones, dropping some. The repertoire has 90,000 to 150,000 clones, about nine tenths of them found once; the top ten carry 7% to 8%. The specimen was peripheral blood, collected on day 0 of AZD1222 vaccination. Every receptor here comes from an adult in good health.

This clone was seen a single time. The genes are TRBV2 and TRBJ2-7; 8 nucleotides line up with TRBD2. V lost 4 bases, J lost 0 bases, and 5 bases stayed unmatched. Germline CDR1 and CDR2: SNHLY and FYNNEI. CDR3 size: 15 residues. The CDR3 DNA is TGTGCCAGCAGTGGGGACGCGGGGGGCTCCTACGAGCAGTACTTC. Translating gives CASSGDAGGSYEQYF. The whole variable domain, filled in from reference TRBV2 and TRBJ2-7, reads EPEVTQTPSHQVTQMGQEVILRCVPISNHLYFYWYRQILGQKVEFLVSFYNNEISEKSEIFDDQFSVERPDGSNFTLKIRSTKLEDSAMYFCASSGDAGGSYEQYFGPGTRLTVT.

This chain uses TRBV4-1 with TRBJ1-5, with D maybe TRBD1 (5 bases). The V gene's germline CDR1 is MGHRA and CDR2 YSYEKL. The CDR3 consists of 17 residues. V gave up 4 bases and J gave up 0 bases, with 16 bases separating them. Here the CDR3 DNA reads TGCGCCAGCAGCCCCCCACAGGATCTTGATAGCAATCAGCCCCAGCATTTT. It is translated as CASSPPQDLDSNQPQHF.

The DNA for the CDR3 is TGTGCCAGCAGCCCGCAACCTGTCTGGTTCACAGATACGCAGTATTTT. Translating it yields CASSPQPVWFTDTQYF. The chain combines TRBV3-1 (or the pseudogene TRBV3-2) with TRBJ2-3; the D is unclear. V was cut by 4 bases and J by 2 bases, with 16 bases left in between. CDR1 LGHDT and CDR2 YNNKEL come from the germline V gene (reference sequence). This CDR3 contains 16 residues.

The rearrangement uses TRBV2 and TRBJ2-7; 7 bases are shared with TRBD2. V dropped 1 base and J dropped 3; count of bases not matched to a gene: 6. CDR3 length equals 15 residues. CDR1 and CDR2 (germline): SNHLY, FYNNEI. CDR3 DNA: TGTGCCAGCAGTGAAGGGGGGGGTCGTCGCTACGAGCAGTACTTC. Its protein product is CASSEGGGRRYEQYF.

The gene calls are TRBV6-1 and TRBJ1-2; 9 bases fit TRBD1. The CDR3 runs to 15 residues. J was trimmed by 0 bases and V by 1 base; bases with no gene match: 0. Germline V CDR1 and CDR2: MNHNS, SASEGT. The CDR3 sequence is CASSEDRGPNYGYTF. DNA for the CDR3: TGTGCCAGCAGTGAAGACAGGGGGCCTAACTATGGCTACACCTTC.

The chain uses TRBV19 and TRBJ2-2; possibly TRBD1 for D (6 bases). The CDR3 has 14 residues. V was shortened by 7 bases and J by 0 bases, with 9 bases between the two germline ends. Looked up from germline, CDR1 is LNHDA and CDR2 is SQIVND (reference sequence). The CDR3 sequence is CASIRTANTGELFF. The CDR3 nucleotides are TGTGCCAGTATCCGGACAGCGAACACCGGGGAGCTGTTTTTT.

The gene calls are TRBV10-3 and TRBJ1-2; 7 positions match TRBD1. The V and J ends lost 3 bases and 8 bases, in that order; junction bases with no gene match: 9. CDR3 length equals 14 residues. CDR1 and CDR2 from the germline V gene are ENHRY and SYGVKD. The CDR3 sequence: CAISDLPGGRGYTF. The CDR3, as DNA: TGTGCCATCAGTGACCTACCAGGGGGGAGAGGCTACACCTTC.